Following are 27 T cell receptor beta chains from one sample sequenced in a study of OX40 agonist ivuxolimab in advanced cancers. Assay used: immunoSEQ multiplex PCR; TCRdb lists only in-frame clones, some missing. Among 56,000 or so clones listed, around 83% were seen once. The material sequenced was CD4+ or CD8+ T cells sorted from blood, taken in a trial of the OX40 agonist ivuxolimab. These receptors came from an adult with an advanced solid tumor such as melanoma, head and neck, liver or kidney cancer.

The CDR3 loop reads CASSRRGVGEAFF. As DNA, the CDR3 is TGTGCCAGCAGCCGAAGGGGGGTAGGTGAAGCTTTCTTT. The rearrangement joins TRBV5-6 to TRBJ1-1, with D possibly matching TRBD1 (6 bases). CDR3 length: 13 amino acids. With 4 bases removed from V and 7 bases from J, the gap between germline ends came to 14 bases. CDR1 is SGHDT, CDR2 YYEEEE, per germline.

The rearrangement links TRBV7-9 to TRBJ2-7, with 8 bases that match TRBD1. There are 14 residues in the CDR3. Germline values: CDR1 SEHNR, CDR2 FQNEAQ (reference sequence). V lost 4 bases to trimming and J lost 4 bases; unmatched junction nucleotides: 6. The chain's CDR3 is CASSSDRGGYEQYF. The CDR3 DNA sequence: TGTGCCAGCAGCTCAGACAGGGGAGGTTACGAGCAGTACTTC.

DNA for the CDR3: TGCGCCAGCAGCCCGACTAGCGGGAGTAACGAGCAGTACTTC. Its translation: CASSPTSGSNEQYF. This chain links TRBV5-1 with TRBJ2-7, with 12 bases lining up with TRBD2. The V gene's germline CDR1 is SGHRS and CDR2 YFSETQ. The CDR3 has 14 amino acids. The V gene end was trimmed by 4 bases and the J gene end by 5 bases; junction bases not matched to a gene: 4. Based on the CDR3 plus reference TRBV5-1 and TRBJ2-7, the full variable domain is KAGVTQTPRYLIKTRGQQVTLSCSPISGHRSVSWYQQTPGQGLQFLFEYFSETQRNKGNFPGRFSGRQFSNSRSEMNVSTLELGDSALYLCASSPTSGSNEQYFGPGTRLTVT.

V and J are TRBV27 and TRBJ2-7; tentative D call: TRBD2 (6 bases). The CDR3 consists of 13 residues. Germline CDR1 is MNHEY and CDR2 is SMNVEV (reference sequence). V gave up 4 bases and J gave up 2 bases, with 9 bases separating them. In DNA form, the CDR3 reads TGTGCCAGCAGTTCCCCTAGCGCCTACGAGCAGTACTTC. Translation gives CASSSPSAYEQYF.

The chain uses TRBV5-5 and TRBJ2-7, with unresolved D. The CDR3 sequence is 13 residues long. The V end lost 2 bases, the J end lost 1 base, and 7 bases lay between the germline ends. Germline values: CDR1 SGHKS, CDR2 YYEKEE (reference sequence). The CDR3: CASSFGESYEQYF. Here the CDR3 DNA reads TGTGCCAGCAGCTTTGGCGAGTCCTACGAGCAGTACTTC.

The chain links TRBV5-1 to TRBJ2-3, with 7 bases lining up with TRBD2. CDR3 size: 13 residues. Germline CDR1 is SGHRS and CDR2 is YFSETQ. After removal of 4 bases from V and 5 bases from J, the junction contained 4 bases not matched to a gene. Here the CDR3 DNA reads TGCGCCAGCAGCGACTCTAGCGGAGATACGCAGTATTTT. As protein: CASSDSSGDTQYF.

The sample holds one count of this clone. The genes are TRBV30 and TRBJ1-3; 7 nucleotides match TRBD1. This CDR3 spans 15 amino acids. V lost 4 bases to trimming and J lost 1 base; unmatched junction nucleotides: 7. CDR1 is GTSNPN and CDR2 is SVGIG in the germline V gene (reference sequence). The CDR3 loop reads CAWTGQPRSGNTIYF. As DNA, the CDR3 is TGTGCCTGGACGGGACAGCCCAGGTCTGGAAACACCATATATTTT.

V gene TRBV7-2 combines with J gene TRBJ2-5, with 7 bases lining up with TRBD2. J was trimmed by 1 base and V by 7 bases; bases with no gene match: 12. The CDR3 length is 16 residues. Germline values: CDR1 SGHTA, CDR2 FQGNSA. The DNA for the CDR3 is TGTGCCAGCATCCGGGTGGCTAGCGGTCCCCAAGAGACCCAGTACTTC. This encodes CASIRVASGPQETQYF.

This clone was counted only a few times. The chain recombines TRBV7-8 with TRBJ2-7, with TRBD1 identical over 9 bases. CDR3 length equals 15 residues. CDR1 and CDR2 (germline): SGHVS, FQNEAQ. V shed 1 base, J shed 3 bases, and the junction held 4 bases outside the gene matches. The CDR3 DNA follows: TGTGCCAGCAGCTTAGACCTGACAGGGGGCTACGAGCAGTACTTC. Translated: CASSLDLTGGYEQYF. Full variable domain (rest looked up from reference TRBV7-8 and TRBJ2-7): GAGVSQSPRYKVAKRGQDVALRCDPISGHVSLFWYQQALGQGPEFLTYFQNEAQLDKSGLPSDRFFAERPEGSVSTLKIQRTQQEDSAVYLCASSLDLTGGYEQYFGPGTRLTVT.

The sample holds a few counts of this clone. The rearrangement uses TRBV7-3 and TRBJ2-1; no definite D call. CDR3 length equals 12 residues. V was trimmed by 5 bases and J by 10 bases, leaving 12 bases between them. Germline V gene data show CDR1 as SGHTA and CDR2 as FQGTGA. CDR3 coding DNA: TGTGCCAGCAGCATCCTCCTGGGGGAGCAGTTCTTC. Amino acids: CASSILLGEQFF.

The chain uses TRBV19 and TRBJ2-7; 8 nucleotides match TRBD1. This CDR3 region has 15 residues. V shed 9 bases and J 0 bases; nucleotides not matched to a gene: 10. Germline assignment: CDR1 LNHDA and CDR2 SQIVND (reference sequence). As DNA, the CDR3 is TGTGCCAGCCGGGCCGGGACAGGTCGCTCCTACGAGCAGTACTTC. Translation gives CASRAGTGRSYEQYF.

This chain connects TRBV19 to TRBJ2-3, with D tentatively TRBD1 (6 bases). This CDR3 region has 14 residues. The V and J ends lost 3 bases and 0 bases respectively, with 7 bases between them. Germline V gives CDR1 LNHDA, CDR2 SQIVND (reference sequence). CDR3 nucleotide sequence: TGTGCCAGTAGTATTAGGGGGAGCACAGATACGCAGTATTTT. This codes for CASSIRGSTDTQYF.

The chain uses TRBV7-8 and TRBJ2-2; no reliable D call. Germline CDR1 reads SGHVS; CDR2 reads FQNEAQ. The CDR3 has 15 amino acids. Trimming shortened V by 5 bases and J by 5 bases, and 15 bases separated the two germline ends. The CDR3 spells CASSVRVGATGELFF. DNA of the CDR3: TGTGCCAGCAGCGTTCGTGTGGGCGCAACCGGGGAGCTGTTTTTT.

The V call is TRBV27, the J call TRBJ2-5, with 9 bases aligning to TRBD1. The CDR3 loop spans 16 amino acids. Germline V gene lookup returns CDR1 MNHEY and CDR2 SMNVEV (reference sequence). The V and J ends lost 1 base and 5 bases, in that order; junction bases with no gene match: 8. Here the CDR3 reads CASSLLGQGFLETQYF. In DNA, the CDR3 is TGTGCCAGCAGTTTATTGGGACAGGGATTTTTGGAGACCCAGTACTTC.

V usage is TRBV18 and J usage is TRBJ2-4; 9 bases map to TRBD1. CDR3 length: 15 amino acids. J lost 8 bases, V lost 3 bases, and 8 bases had no gene match. Looked up from germline, CDR1 is KGHSH and CDR2 is LQKENI. CDR3 DNA sequence: TGTGCCAGCTCACCCGGGACAGGGAACTGGGACATTCAGTACTTC. It specifies CASSPGTGNWDIQYF.

The chain combines TRBV2 with TRBJ2-1; maybe TRBD2 (6 bases). Per germline, CDR1 SNHLY and CDR2 FYNNEI. V lost 5 bases and J lost 10, with 24 bases in between. The CDR3 length is 16 residues. CDR3 coding DNA: TGTGCCAGCAGTCAATCCCGGGGGAGGTTCCCCTTCGAGCAGTTCTTC. This translates into CASSQSRGRFPFEQFF.

The CDR3 nucleotides are TGTGCCAGACAGCTCTATTTGGGAATGAGCTATGGCTACACCTTC. This encodes CARQLYLGMSYGYTF. The chain uses TRBV7-2 and TRBJ1-2, with no clear D. The V gene lost 9 bases and the J gene lost 4 bases, with 21 bases spanning the gap. Per the germline V gene, CDR1 is SGHTA and CDR2 is FQGNSA. There are 15 residues in the CDR3.

This rearrangement joins TRBV19 to TRBJ1-2; 9 bases fit TRBD1. Germline V gene data show CDR1 as LNHDA and CDR2 as SQIVND (reference sequence). With V trimmed by 7 bases and J by 8 bases, 8 bases remained unmatched. The CDR3 is made up of 13 amino acids. CDR3 DNA: TGTGCCAGTACCCAAGGGACAGGGAACGGCTACACCTTC. As protein: CASTQGTGNGYTF. The full variable domain, with the rest looked up from reference TRBV19 and TRBJ1-2, is DGGITQSPKYLFRKEGQNVTLSCEQNLNHDAMYWYRQDPGQGLRLIYYSQIVNDFQKGDIAEGYSVSREKKESFPLTVTSAQKNPTAFYLCASTQGTGNGYTFGSGTRLTVV.

This chain joins TRBV19 and TRBJ1-5, with D perhaps TRBD1 (6 bases). V shed 3 bases and J shed 5 bases, with 14 bases lying between them. The germline V gene has CDR1 LNHDA and CDR2 SQIVND (reference sequence). The CDR3 is 15 residues long. The CDR3 protein is CASSITGGNDQPQHF. CDR3 bases: TGTGCCAGTAGTATTACCGGGGGCAATGATCAGCCCCAGCATTTT.

Notes on this clone: Other DNA sequences in this specimen translate into the identical CDR3. The chain links TRBV4-1 to TRBJ2-5; the D gene could be TRBD1 or TRBD2 (6 bases each). V lost 0 bases and J lost 5, with 16 bases in between. The germline gives CDR1 MGHRA, CDR2 YSYEKL. The CDR3 is 16 residues long. CDR3 amino acids: CASSQEGGTGWETQYF. Written as DNA, the CDR3 is TGCGCCAGCAGCCAAGAGGGGGGCACAGGGTGGGAGACCCAGTACTTC.

This chain connects TRBV19 to TRBJ1-1; D is unresolved. The germline V and J ends were trimmed by 7 bases and 7 bases, with 31 bases remaining between them. The CDR3 is 18 residues long. Looked up from germline, CDR1 is LNHDA and CDR2 is SQIVND (reference sequence). The CDR3 DNA is TGTGCCAGTACCGCCCCCATACGAAGGGCTAGTCGTAGTGGTGAAGCTTTCTTT. This translates into CASTAPIRRASRSGEAFF.

This chain connects TRBV28 to TRBJ1-3; D possibly corresponds to TRBD1 (6 bases). The V end lost 3 bases, the J end lost 1 base, and 10 bases lay between the germline ends. The CDR3 is 15 residues long. Looked up from germline, CDR1 is MDHEN and CDR2 is SYDVKM. CDR3 sequence reads: CASSLLGQSGNTIYF. The DNA for the CDR3 is TGTGCCAGCAGTTTGCTGGGACAATCTGGAAACACCATATATTTT.

The chain combines TRBV28 with TRBJ2-7, with D possibly matching TRBD1 (6 bases). Germline CDR1 reads MDHEN; CDR2 reads SYDVKM. V was pared by 6 bases and J by 1 base, with 16 bases between. This CDR3 has 15 residues. The CDR3 DNA reads as TGTGCCAGCAGCGCAGGGGCAGGGCAATCCTACGAGCAGTACTTC. Translation: CASSAGAGQSYEQYF.

The chain is built from TRBV5-1 and TRBJ2-7, with 9 bases lining up with TRBD1. CDR1 and CDR2 from the germline V gene are SGHRS and YFSETQ. The J segment lost 4 bases and the V segment lost 1 base, leaving 6 bases of the junction unmatched. The CDR3 has 15 amino acids. The CDR3 nucleotides are TGCGCCAGCAGCTTGATACAGGGGGCGGAGTACGAGCAGTACTTC. This encodes CASSLIQGAEYEQYF.

The chain employs TRBV7-9 and TRBJ2-1, with 8 bases aligning to TRBD2. The V gene's germline CDR1 is SEHNR and CDR2 FQNEAQ (reference sequence). The V and J ends lost 6 bases and 1 base, in that order; junction bases with no gene match: 8. The CDR3 is made up of 16 amino acids. For the CDR3, the DNA is TGTGCCAGCAGAATATACGGGAGGGATTCCTACAATGAGCAGTTCTTC. Amino acids: CASRIYGRDSYNEQFF.

This clone showed up just a few times. V gene TRBV5-1 combines with J gene TRBJ2-4; 15 nucleotides line up with TRBD2. The CDR3 consists of 18 residues. Per germline, CDR1 SGHRS and CDR2 YFSETQ. V lost 4 bases to trimming and J lost 2 bases; unmatched junction nucleotides: 7. The CDR3, as DNA: TGCGCCAGCAGCCTGACCGGACTAGCGGGAGGGTCCAAAAACATTCAGTACTTC. It translates to CASSLTGLAGGSKNIQYF.

The gene calls are TRBV9 and TRBJ2-2; D is perhaps TRBD1 (6 bases). The length of the CDR3 is 17 residues. Germline V gene sequence: CDR1 SGDLS, CDR2 YYNGEE. The V end lost 3 bases, the J end lost 3 bases, and 18 bases lay between the germline ends. CDR3 sequence reads: CASSDATGRLDTGELFF. The CDR3 nucleotides read TGTGCCAGCAGCGATGCGACAGGCCGGTTGGACACCGGGGAGCTGTTTTTT.